This TCR beta chain emerged from a study of cytomegalovirus exposure and HLA in healthy donors. Germline-derived CDR1 and CDR2 are SEHNR and FQNEAQ (reference sequence). The CDR3 consists of 14 residues. PCR used 60 Vbeta primers and 13 Jbeta primers. The assay was immunoSEQ multiplex PCR, and TCRdb's table has in-frame clones only and misses some. The data hold some 130,000 clones, with roughly four fifths observed a single time. Regarding this clone: One end of the junction is discordant with germline, which a read error may explain.

Sequencing was performed on PBMCs. This chain joins TRBV7-9 and TRBJ1-5, with D maybe TRBD1 (6 bases). The receptor was isolated from a boy under 10 years old in good health and CMV-seronegative. The CDR3 loop reads CSSSPHRAGQPQHF. The CDR3, as DNA: TGTTCCAGCAGCCCCCACAGGGCCGGTCAGCCCCAGCATTTT.